Below, 31 T cell receptor beta chains from the same sample are listed, as sequenced in a study of blood T cell repertoires in COVID-19. TCRdb's copy holds only in-frame clones and misses some; the assay was immunoSEQ multiplex PCR. The table has 62,000 or so clones, roughly 80% seen once. Sequencing was done on a sample of peripheral blood. The receptors come from a man aged 55 to 69 with COVID-19, enrolled during active disease.

The chain carries TRBV30 and TRBJ1-2, with D maybe TRBD1 (5 bases). Germline CDR1 reads GTSNPN; CDR2 reads SVGIG (reference sequence). The V and J ends lost 3 bases and 8 bases respectively, with 13 bases between them. The CDR3 extends over 12 amino acids. CDR3 in DNA: TGTGCCTGGAGAACCGGGACTTTCGGCTACACCTTC. Amino acid sequence: CAWRTGTFGYTF.

This chain links TRBV5-6 with TRBJ2-5; tentative D call: TRBD1 (6 bases). This CDR3 has 14 residues. Trimming cost V 5 bases and J 1 base, with 12 bases left between them. The germline CDR1 and CDR2 sequences are SGHDT and YYEEEE. The CDR3 protein is CASRHGQPQETQYF. Here the CDR3 DNA reads TGTGCCAGCAGACACGGACAGCCCCAAGAGACCCAGTACTTC.

In its sample, this clone was seen once. The gene calls are TRBV28 and TRBJ2-7; 8 bases agree with TRBD1. CDR1 is MDHEN and CDR2 is SYDVKM in the germline V gene. Trimming removed 6 bases from V and 7 bases from J; junction bases left unmatched: 17. CDR3 length equals 16 residues. CDR3 bases: TGTGCCAGCAGCTTTATTGGACAGGGCGGATATCGGGAGCAGTACTTC. Amino acids: CASSFIGQGGYREQYF. Looking up the rest from reference TRBV28 and TRBJ2-7 gives the full variable domain: DVKVTQSSRYLVKRTGEKVFLECVQDMDHENMFWYRQDPGLGLRLIYFSYDVKMKEKGDIPEGYSVSREKKERFSLILESASTNQTSMYLCASSFIGQGGYREQYFGPGTRLTVT.

This clone appeared a few times. The J gene is TRBJ1-1, the V gene TRBV12-3 or TRBV12-4; possible D gene TRBD1, 6 bases. This CDR3 contains 12 residues. V shed 3 bases and J shed 10 bases, with 12 bases lying between them. This CDR3 is CASSLGARVAFF. In DNA, the CDR3 is TGTGCCAGCAGTTTGGGGGCCCGGGTAGCTTTCTTT.

The chain carries TRBV29-1 and TRBJ2-5; 7 nucleotides agree with TRBD1. This CDR3 has 15 amino acids. J was trimmed by 1 base and V by 4 bases; bases with no gene match: 9. Germline assignment: CDR1 SQVTM and CDR2 ANQGSEA. The CDR3 protein is CSVAAARGPQETQYF. CDR3 nucleotide sequence: TGCAGCGTTGCCGCTGCGAGGGGGCCCCAAGAGACCCAGTACTTC.

This chain uses TRBV7-2 with TRBJ2-5, with D possibly being TRBD1 (6 bases). V was clipped by 2 bases and J by 4 bases, with 8 bases between them. This CDR3 has 13 amino acids. Per the germline V gene, CDR1 is SGHTA and CDR2 is FQGNSA. CDR3 protein: CASSLMGAETQYF. The DNA of the CDR3 is TGTGCCAGCAGCTTAATGGGGGCAGAGACCCAGTACTTC.

The gene calls are TRBV7-3 and TRBJ2-1; 10 bases are shared with TRBD1. This CDR3 contains 16 residues. Looked up from germline, CDR1 is SGHTA and CDR2 is FQGTGA. J lost 7 bases, V lost 5 bases, and 11 bases had no gene match. The CDR3 reads CASSLIPGQGTNEQFF. The DNA for the CDR3 is TGTGCCAGCAGCCTAATCCCGGGACAGGGGACTAATGAGCAGTTCTTC.

The rearrangement links TRBV5-6 to TRBJ2-1, with TRBD2 matching over 10 bases. Germline CDR1 is SGHDT and CDR2 is YYEEEE. This CDR3 is 13 amino acids long. V was pared by 1 base and J by 16 bases, with 8 bases of the junction left unmatched. The DNA for the CDR3 is TGTGCCAGCAGCTTGCTCTCTAGCGGGAGAATTTTCTTC. The encoded protein is CASSLLSSGRIFF.

The chain combines TRBV5-4 with TRBJ2-1, with TRBD2 as a possible D gene (6 bases). With 3 bases removed from V and 5 bases from J, the gap between germline ends came to 12 bases. CDR3 length equals 14 residues. CDR1 and CDR2 (germline): SGHNT, YYREEE (reference sequence). The CDR3 sequence: CASSSGTGDNEQFF. CDR3 in DNA: TGTGCCAGCAGCTCCGGGACTGGTGACAATGAGCAGTTCTTC.

This chain connects TRBV5-1 to TRBJ1-1, with 10 bases identical to TRBD1. Germline trimming cut 4 bases from V and 6 bases from J; bases unmatched to any gene: 6. The CDR3 covers 14 residues. CDR1 SGHRS and CDR2 YFSETQ come from the germline V gene. Here the CDR3 DNA reads TGCGCCAGCAGCACCAGACAGGGGGCCGCTGAAGCTTTCTTT. It is translated as CASSTRQGAAEAFF.

The J gene is TRBJ2-3, the V gene TRBV30, with TRBD2 identical over 9 bases. The CDR3 has 17 residues. CDR1 is GTSNPN and CDR2 is SVGIG in the germline V gene (reference sequence). V trimming: 6 bases; J trimming: 3 bases; junction bases outside the gene matches: 16. CDR3 sequence (DNA): TGTGCCTGTGCCCGGGGGCTAGCGGGGCAGGGGACAGATACGCAGTATTTT. It yields the protein CACARGLAGQGTDTQYF.

The V and J genes are TRBV2 and TRBJ2-1, with D tentatively TRBD1 (6 bases). The CDR3 sequence is 14 residues long. Germline CDR1 is SNHLY and CDR2 is FYNNEI. The V gene lost 7 bases and the J gene lost 0 bases, with 10 bases spanning the gap. The CDR3 DNA reads TGTGCCAGCATCAGGGGATCCTCCTACAATGAGCAGTTCTTC. It translates to CASIRGSSYNEQFF.

This clone was seen once. The J gene is TRBJ2-7, the V gene TRBV28; possible D gene TRBD1, 6 bases. This CDR3 is built from 12 residues. The V gene lost 6 bases and the J gene lost 2 bases, with 8 bases spanning the gap. Germline CDR1 reads MDHEN; CDR2 reads SYDVKM. DNA of the CDR3: TGTGCCAGCAGCCGGACAGCCTACGAGCAGTACTTC. It specifies CASSRTAYEQYF.

This chain links TRBV5-1 with TRBJ2-7, with D uncertain. The CDR3 has 13 residues. V was trimmed by 0 bases and J by 6 bases, leaving 10 bases between them. In germline, CDR1 is SGHRS, CDR2 YFSETQ. The DNA for the CDR3 is TGCGCCAGCAGCTTGGCCGAGATGTCCGAGCAGTACTTC. It is translated as CASSLAEMSEQYF.

This sequence joins TRBV6-6 and TRBJ2-7, with 10 bases matching TRBD1. Trimming cost V 6 bases and J 5 bases; bases outside gene matches: 4. The CDR3 is made up of 13 amino acids. Germline V CDR1 and CDR2: MNHNY, SVGAGI (reference sequence). The CDR3 nucleotides are TGTGCCAGCAGGGGACAGGGGAGAAACGAGCAGTACTTC. It encodes CASRGQGRNEQYF.

The chain couples TRBV29-1 to TRBJ1-1, with D hard to call. The CDR3 contains 13 residues. Germline loops: CDR1 SQVTM, CDR2 ANQGSEA. The V and J ends lost 1 base and 3 bases respectively, with 9 bases between them. CDR3 sequence: CSVEGGRYTEAFF. The CDR3 DNA is TGCAGCGTTGAAGGAGGTAGATACACTGAAGCTTTCTTT.

V is TRBV6-1 and J is TRBJ2-7, with 7 positions matching TRBD2. Germline V gene sequence: CDR1 MNHNS, CDR2 SASEGT. This CDR3 comprises 15 residues. Trimming removed 7 bases from V and 0 bases from J; junction bases left unmatched: 9. As DNA, the CDR3 is TGTGCCAGCACCCCAAGCGGGAAAAGCTCCTACGAGCAGTACTTC. Translating gives CASTPSGKSSYEQYF.

The V and J genes are TRBV20-1 and TRBJ1-1; D not resolved. V lost 4 bases and J lost 3, with 6 bases in between. Germline V gene data show CDR1 as DFQATT and CDR2 as SNEGSKA (reference sequence). CDR3 length: 11 residues. CDR3 DNA sequence: TGCAGTGCTATCGGTTACACTGAAGCTTTCTTT. This sequence encodes CSAIGYTEAFF.

The V and J genes are TRBV5-1 and TRBJ1-5, with TRBD1 matching over 7 bases. The CDR3 extends over 15 amino acids. Germline lookup yields CDR1 SGHRS and CDR2 YFSETQ. V shed 2 bases and J 7 bases; nucleotides not matched to a gene: 9. The CDR3 reads CASSFSGQSYQPQHF. The CDR3 bases are TGCGCCAGCAGCTTCTCGGGACAGAGTTACCAGCCCCAGCATTTT.

In this sample, this clone turned up a few times. V usage is TRBV5-4 and J usage is TRBJ2-7; D might be TRBD2 (6 bases). This CDR3 contains 14 residues. Germline assignment: CDR1 SGHNT and CDR2 YYREEE (reference sequence). V was clipped by 0 bases and J by 2 bases, with 9 bases between them. In DNA form, the CDR3 reads TGTGCCAGCAGCTTGGACCCGGGAGCCTACGAGCAGTACTTC. Translating it yields CASSLDPGAYEQYF. The whole variable domain, remainder taken from reference TRBV5-4 and TRBJ2-7, is ETGVTQSPTHLIKTRGQQVTLRCSSQSGHNTVSWYQQALGQGPQFIFQYYREEENGRGNFPPRFSGLQFPNYSSELNVNALELDDSALYLCASSLDPGAYEQYFGPGTRLTVT.

The chain is built from TRBV6-5 and TRBJ2-4; possibly TRBD1 for D (5 bases). Germline V gives CDR1 MNHEY, CDR2 SVGAGI. V lost 0 bases and J 0 bases, leaving 9 bases between the germline ends. This CDR3 region has 16 residues. The CDR3 sequence is CASSYSTAGAKNIQYF. CDR3 in DNA: TGTGCCAGCAGTTACTCGACAGCAGGAGCCAAAAACATTCAGTACTTC.

The rearrangement uses TRBV2 and TRBJ2-1, with D possibly TRBD1 on 5 matching bases. The CDR3 has 15 residues. V shed 6 bases and J shed 9 bases, with 21 bases lying between them. Germline V CDR1 and CDR2: SNHLY, FYNNEI. The DNA for the CDR3 is TGTGCCAGCAGCATACTAAAGGGGTCCGGCATTGAGCAGTTCTTC. Residues: CASSILKGSGIEQFF.

Only one count was recorded for this clone. J is TRBJ2-7 and V is TRBV5-1, with 10 bases fitting TRBD1. Germline loops: CDR1 SGHRS, CDR2 YFSETQ. There are 15 residues in the CDR3. The ends lost 5 bases at V and 6 bases at J; junction bases unmatched: 11. In nucleotides, the CDR3 is TGCGCCAGCAGACCCGGGACAGGGGAAGCTCGCGAGCAGTACTTC. This translates into CASRPGTGEAREQYF.

V gene TRBV5-1 combines with J gene TRBJ2-5, with 11 positions matching TRBD1. The CDR3 has 15 residues. Germline loops: CDR1 SGHRS, CDR2 YFSETQ. The junction had 7 bases not matched to a gene; V was cut back by 4 bases and J by 5 bases. The CDR3 nucleotides read TGCGCCAGCAGCGTCGGGACAGGGGGAGCGGAGACCCAGTACTTC. Translation gives CASSVGTGGAETQYF.

The genes are TRBV7-9 and TRBJ1-2; 9 bases are a match to TRBD1. This CDR3 contains 14 residues. CDR1 is SEHNR and CDR2 is FQNEAQ in the germline V gene (reference sequence). Germline trimming cut 7 bases from V and 5 bases from J; bases unmatched to any gene: 8. CDR3: CASTPDRGRYGYTF. Here the CDR3 DNA reads TGTGCCAGCACCCCGGACAGGGGAAGATATGGCTACACCTTC.

This chain uses TRBV4-1 with TRBJ1-4, with 7 bases identical to TRBD1. The CDR3 runs 15 residues. Germline V CDR1 and CDR2: MGHRA, YSYEKL. The trim removed 3 bases at V and 3 bases at J, leaving 4 bases unmatched. CDR3 loop: CASSHPGGSNEKLFF. The CDR3 DNA reads as TGCGCCAGCAGCCACCCAGGGGGTTCTAATGAAAAACTGTTTTTT.

The chain is built from TRBV21-1 and TRBJ2-2; the table assigns TRBD2, which was not confirmed against the DNA. TRBV21-1 is a pseudogene. This CDR3 spans 20 amino acids. The CDR3 bases are TGTGCCAGCAGCAATAATCCCCTAGCGGGGGCCTCCGTGAACACCGGGGAGCTGTTTTTT. Translation: CASSNNPLAGASVNTGELFF.

Details on this clone: Distinct nucleotide sequences in the sample also encode this CDR3. J is TRBJ1-1 and V is TRBV7-9, with D uncertain. Trimming removed 2 bases from V and 5 bases from J, with 12 bases in between. The CDR3 covers 14 residues. Germline CDR1 is SEHNR and CDR2 is FQNEAQ (reference sequence). In nucleotides, the CDR3 is TGTGCCAGCAGCTTATTGGGAGGGCAAACTGAAGCTTTCTTT. It specifies CASSLLGGQTEAFF.

CDR3 sequence reads: CASSLETGTDTQYF. In DNA form, the CDR3 reads TGCGCCAGCAGCTTGGAGACAGGCACAGATACGCAGTATTTT. The chain carries TRBV5-1 and TRBJ2-3; perhaps TRBD1 as D (5 bases). V was cut by 0 bases and J by 1 base, with 6 bases left in between. The length of the CDR3 is 14 residues. CDR1 and CDR2 (germline): SGHRS, YFSETQ.

This chain joins TRBV5-1 and TRBJ1-5; tentatively, D is TRBD1 (5 bases). The CDR3 is 16 amino acids. The V and J ends lost 4 bases and 6 bases respectively, with 20 bases between them. CDR1 and CDR2 (germline): SGHRS, YFSETQ. The CDR3: CASSPTRSGEGQPQHF. The CDR3 DNA is TGCGCCAGCAGCCCCACCAGGTCGGGGGAAGGTCAGCCCCAGCATTTT. The entire variable domain, with the rest obtained from reference TRBV5-1 and TRBJ1-5, is as follows: KAGVTQTPRYLIKTRGQQVTLSCSPISGHRSVSWYQQTPGQGLQFLFEYFSETQRNKGNFPGRFSGRQFSNSRSEMNVSTLELGDSALYLCASSPTRSGEGQPQHFGDGTRLSIL.

The rearrangement links TRBV7-3 to TRBJ2-3; 9 nucleotides line up with TRBD2. The germline V gene has CDR1 SGHTA and CDR2 FQGTGA. The length of the CDR3 is 14 residues. The junction had 3 bases not matched to a gene; V was cut back by 5 bases and J by 3 bases. The CDR3 bases are TGTGCCAGCAGCCCAAGCGGGAGGACAGATACGCAGTATTTT. This gives the protein CASSPSGRTDTQYF.